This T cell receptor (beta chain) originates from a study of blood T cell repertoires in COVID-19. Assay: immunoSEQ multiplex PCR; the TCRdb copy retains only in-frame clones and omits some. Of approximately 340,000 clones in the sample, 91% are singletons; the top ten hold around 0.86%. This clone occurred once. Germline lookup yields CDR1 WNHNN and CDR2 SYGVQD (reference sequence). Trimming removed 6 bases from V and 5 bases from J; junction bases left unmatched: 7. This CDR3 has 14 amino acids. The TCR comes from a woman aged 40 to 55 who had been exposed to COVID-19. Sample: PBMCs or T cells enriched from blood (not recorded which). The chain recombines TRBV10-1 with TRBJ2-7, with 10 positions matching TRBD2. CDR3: CASSSGLAANEQYF. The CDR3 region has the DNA TGCGCCAGCAGCTCCGGACTAGCGGCAAACGAGCAGTACTTC.